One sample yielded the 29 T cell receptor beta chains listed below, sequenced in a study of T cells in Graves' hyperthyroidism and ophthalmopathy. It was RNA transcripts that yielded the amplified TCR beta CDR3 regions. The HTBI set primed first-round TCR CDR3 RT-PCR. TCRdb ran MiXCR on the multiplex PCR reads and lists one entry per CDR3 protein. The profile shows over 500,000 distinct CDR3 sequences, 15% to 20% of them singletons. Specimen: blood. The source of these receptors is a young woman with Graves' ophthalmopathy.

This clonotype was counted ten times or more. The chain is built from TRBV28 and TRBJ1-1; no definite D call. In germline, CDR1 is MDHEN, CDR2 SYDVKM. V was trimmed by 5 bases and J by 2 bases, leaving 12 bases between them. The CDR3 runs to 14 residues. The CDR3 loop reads CASSRGPHNTEAFF. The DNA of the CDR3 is TGTGCCAGCAGTCGTGGACCTCACAACACTGAAGCTTTCTTT.

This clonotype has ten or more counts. CDR3 sequence reads: CASSLERVTEAFF. Here the CDR3 DNA reads TGTGCCAGCAGTTTGGAAAGGGTCACTGAAGCTTTCTTT. This chain connects TRBV28 to TRBJ1-1; D not certain. The CDR3 spans 13 residues. V was pared by 3 bases and J by 4 bases, with 9 bases between. The germline V gene has CDR1 MDHEN and CDR2 SYDVKM.

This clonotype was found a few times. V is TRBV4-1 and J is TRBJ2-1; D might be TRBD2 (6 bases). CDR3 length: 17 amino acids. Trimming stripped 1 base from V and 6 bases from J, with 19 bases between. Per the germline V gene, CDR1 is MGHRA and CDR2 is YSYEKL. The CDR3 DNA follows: TGCGCCAGCAGCCAAGGACCGACTAGAAGCACGGGCAATGAGCAGTTCTTC. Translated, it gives CASSQGPTRSTGNEQFF.

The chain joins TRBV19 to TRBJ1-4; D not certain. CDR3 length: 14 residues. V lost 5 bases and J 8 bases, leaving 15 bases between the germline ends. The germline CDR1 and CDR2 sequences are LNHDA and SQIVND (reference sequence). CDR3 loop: CASSPGWGGEKLFF. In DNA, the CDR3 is TGTGCCAGTAGTCCGGGATGGGGTGGAGAAAAACTGTTTTTT.

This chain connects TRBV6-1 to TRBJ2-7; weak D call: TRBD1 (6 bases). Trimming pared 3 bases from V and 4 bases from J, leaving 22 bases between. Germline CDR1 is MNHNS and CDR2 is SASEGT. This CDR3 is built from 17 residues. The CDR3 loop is CASSELYGGPTRYEQYF. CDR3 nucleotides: TGTGCCAGCAGTGAGCTCTATGGGGGCCCCACCAGATACGAGCAGTACTTC.

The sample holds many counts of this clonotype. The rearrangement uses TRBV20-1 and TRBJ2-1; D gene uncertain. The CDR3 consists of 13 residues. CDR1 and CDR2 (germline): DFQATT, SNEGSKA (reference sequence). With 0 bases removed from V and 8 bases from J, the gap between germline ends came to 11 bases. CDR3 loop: CSAREVGPDEQFF. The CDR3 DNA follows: TGCAGTGCTAGAGAGGTAGGTCCGGATGAGCAGTTCTTC.

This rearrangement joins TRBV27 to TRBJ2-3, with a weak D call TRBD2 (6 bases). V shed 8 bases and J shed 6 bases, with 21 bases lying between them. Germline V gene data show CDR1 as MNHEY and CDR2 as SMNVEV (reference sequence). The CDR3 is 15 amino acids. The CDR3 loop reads CASWRAPEGTDTQYF. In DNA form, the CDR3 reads TGTGCCAGCTGGCGGGCTCCCGAGGGGACTGATACGCAGTATTTT.

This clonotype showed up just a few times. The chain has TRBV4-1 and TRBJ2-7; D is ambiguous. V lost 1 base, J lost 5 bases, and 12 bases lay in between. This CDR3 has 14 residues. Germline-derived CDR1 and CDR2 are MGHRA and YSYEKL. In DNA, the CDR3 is TGCGCCAGCAGCCAAGTCGGGCCACTCGACGAGCAGTACTTC. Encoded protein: CASSQVGPLDEQYF.

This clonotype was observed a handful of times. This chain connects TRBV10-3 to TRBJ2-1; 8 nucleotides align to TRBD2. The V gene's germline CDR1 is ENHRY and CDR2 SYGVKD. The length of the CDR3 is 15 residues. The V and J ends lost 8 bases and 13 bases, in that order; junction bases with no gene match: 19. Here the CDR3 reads CAIGNRSGTSGFQFF. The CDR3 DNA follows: TGTGCCATCGGAAACAGGTCCGGGACTAGTGGTTTCCAGTTCTTC.

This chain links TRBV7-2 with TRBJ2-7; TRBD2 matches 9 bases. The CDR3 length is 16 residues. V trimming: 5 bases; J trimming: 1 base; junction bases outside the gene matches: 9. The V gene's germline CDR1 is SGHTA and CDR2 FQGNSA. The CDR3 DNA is TGTGCCAGCAGCCCTATATTAGCGGGAGTTTCCTACGAGCAGTACTTC. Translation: CASSPILAGVSYEQYF.

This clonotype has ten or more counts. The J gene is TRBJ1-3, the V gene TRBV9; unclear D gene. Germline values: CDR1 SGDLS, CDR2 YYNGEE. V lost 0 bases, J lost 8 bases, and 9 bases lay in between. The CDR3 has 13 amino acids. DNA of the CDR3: TGTGCCAGCAGCGTAGCTACGGTGGACACCATATATTTT. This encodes CASSVATVDTIYF. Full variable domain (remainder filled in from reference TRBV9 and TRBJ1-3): DSGVTQTPKHLITATGQRVTLRCSPRSGDLSVYWYQQSLDQGLQFLIQYYNGEERAKGNILERFSAQQFPDLHSELNLSSLELGDSALYFCASSVATVDTIYFGEGSWLTVV.

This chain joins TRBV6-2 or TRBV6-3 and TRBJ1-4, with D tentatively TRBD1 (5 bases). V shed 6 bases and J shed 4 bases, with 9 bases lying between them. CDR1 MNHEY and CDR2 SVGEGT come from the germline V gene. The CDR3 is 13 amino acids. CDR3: CASSRALNEKLFF. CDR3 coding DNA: TGTGCCAGCAGCAGGGCCCTTAATGAAAAACTGTTTTTT.

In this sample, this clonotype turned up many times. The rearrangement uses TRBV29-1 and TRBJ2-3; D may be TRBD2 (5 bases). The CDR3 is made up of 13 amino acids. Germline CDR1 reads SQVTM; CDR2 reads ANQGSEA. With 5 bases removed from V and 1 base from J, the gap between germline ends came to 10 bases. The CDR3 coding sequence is TGCAGCGTTAGCGACGGGGGCACAGATACGCAGTATTTT. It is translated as CSVSDGGTDTQYF.

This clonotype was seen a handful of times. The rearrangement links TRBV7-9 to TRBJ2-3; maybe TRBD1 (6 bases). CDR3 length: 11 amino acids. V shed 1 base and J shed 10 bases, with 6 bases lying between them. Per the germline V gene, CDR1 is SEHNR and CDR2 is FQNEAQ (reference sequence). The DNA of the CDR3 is TGTGCCAGCAGCTTAGGACAGGCGCAGTATTTT. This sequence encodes CASSLGQAQYF.

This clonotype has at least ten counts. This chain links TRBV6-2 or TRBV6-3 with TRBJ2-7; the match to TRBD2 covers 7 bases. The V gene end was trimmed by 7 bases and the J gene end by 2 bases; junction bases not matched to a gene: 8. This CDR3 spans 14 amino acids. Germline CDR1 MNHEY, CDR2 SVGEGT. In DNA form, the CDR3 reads TGTGCCAGCAAAACGGGGGGACTCGCCTACGAGCAGTACTTC. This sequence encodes CASKTGGLAYEQYF.

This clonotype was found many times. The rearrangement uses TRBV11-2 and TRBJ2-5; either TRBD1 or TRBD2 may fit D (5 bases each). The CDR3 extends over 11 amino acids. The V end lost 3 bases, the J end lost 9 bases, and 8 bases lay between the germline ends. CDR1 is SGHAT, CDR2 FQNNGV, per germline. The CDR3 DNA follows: TGTGCCAGCAGCTTGGGGGTGGCCCAGTACTTC. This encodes CASSLGVAQYF.

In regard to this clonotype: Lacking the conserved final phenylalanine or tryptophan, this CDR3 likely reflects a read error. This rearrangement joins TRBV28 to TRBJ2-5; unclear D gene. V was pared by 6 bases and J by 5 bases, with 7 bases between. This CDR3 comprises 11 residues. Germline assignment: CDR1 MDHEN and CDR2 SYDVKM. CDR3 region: CASRGMETQYL. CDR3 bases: TGTGCCAGCAGGGGAATGGAGACCCAGTACCTC.

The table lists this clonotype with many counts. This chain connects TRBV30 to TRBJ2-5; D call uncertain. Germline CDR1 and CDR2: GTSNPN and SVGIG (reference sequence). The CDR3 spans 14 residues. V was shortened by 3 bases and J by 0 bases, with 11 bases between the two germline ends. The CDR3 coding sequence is TGTGCCTGGAGACCCAGACGGTACCAAGAGACCCAGTACTTC. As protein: CAWRPRRYQETQYF.

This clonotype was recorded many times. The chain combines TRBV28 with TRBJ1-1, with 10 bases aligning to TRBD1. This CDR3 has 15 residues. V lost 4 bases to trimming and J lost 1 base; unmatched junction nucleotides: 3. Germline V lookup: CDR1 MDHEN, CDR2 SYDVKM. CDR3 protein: CASSWGQGSNTEAFF. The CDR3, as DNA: TGTGCCAGCAGTTGGGGACAGGGGTCGAACACTGAAGCTTTCTTT.

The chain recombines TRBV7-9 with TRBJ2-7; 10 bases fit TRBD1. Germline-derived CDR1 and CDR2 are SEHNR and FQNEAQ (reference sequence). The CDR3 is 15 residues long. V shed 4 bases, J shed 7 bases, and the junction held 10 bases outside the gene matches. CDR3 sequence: CASSSRTGGGLEQYF. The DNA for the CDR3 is TGTGCCAGCAGCTCAAGGACAGGGGGAGGGTTGGAGCAGTACTTC.

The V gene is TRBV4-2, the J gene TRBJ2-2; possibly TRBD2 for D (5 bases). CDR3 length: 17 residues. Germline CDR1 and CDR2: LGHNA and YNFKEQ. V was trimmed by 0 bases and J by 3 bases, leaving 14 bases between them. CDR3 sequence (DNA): TGTGCCAGCAGCCAAGATTCTGGGCTAGCCTACACCGGGGAGCTGTTTTTT. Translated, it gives CASSQDSGLAYTGELFF.

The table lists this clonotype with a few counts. The CDR3 region has the DNA TGTGCCAGCAGTTATTTTTCGGGCAGGGAGACAGATACGCAGTATTTT. Translating gives CASSYFSGRETDTQYF. J is TRBJ2-3 and V is TRBV6-2 or TRBV6-3, with D perhaps TRBD1 or TRBD2 (5 bases each). From germline, CDR1 is MNHEY and CDR2 SVGEGT. CDR3 size: 16 residues. V was pared by 3 bases and J by 3 bases, with 16 bases between.

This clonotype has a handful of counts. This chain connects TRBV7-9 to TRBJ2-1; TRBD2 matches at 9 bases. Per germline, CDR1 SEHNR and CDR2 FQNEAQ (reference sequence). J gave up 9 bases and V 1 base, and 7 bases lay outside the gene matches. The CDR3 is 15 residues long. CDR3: CASSLGGRGAGEQFF. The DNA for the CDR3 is TGTGCCAGCAGCTTAGGCGGGAGGGGAGCCGGTGAGCAGTTCTTC.

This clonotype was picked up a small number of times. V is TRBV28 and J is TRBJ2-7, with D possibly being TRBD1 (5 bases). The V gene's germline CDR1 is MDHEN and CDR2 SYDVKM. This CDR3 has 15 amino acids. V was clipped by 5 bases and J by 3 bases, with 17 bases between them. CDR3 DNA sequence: TGTGCCAGCAGTCCAAGATTACAGGCTTACTACGAGCAGTACTTC. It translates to CASSPRLQAYYEQYF.

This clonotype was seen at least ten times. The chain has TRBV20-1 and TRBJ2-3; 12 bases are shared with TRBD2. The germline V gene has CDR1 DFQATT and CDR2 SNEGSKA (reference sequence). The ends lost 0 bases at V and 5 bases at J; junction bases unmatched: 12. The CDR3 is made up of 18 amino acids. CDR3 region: CSARDPTTSGRVIDTQYF. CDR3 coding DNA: TGCAGTGCTAGAGATCCAACGACTAGCGGGAGAGTCATAGATACGCAGTATTTT.

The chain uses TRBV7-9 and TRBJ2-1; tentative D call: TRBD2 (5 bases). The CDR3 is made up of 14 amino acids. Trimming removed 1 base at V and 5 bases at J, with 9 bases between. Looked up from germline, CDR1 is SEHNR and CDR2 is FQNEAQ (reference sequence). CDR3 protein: CASSLVWRDNEQFF. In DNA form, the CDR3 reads TGTGCCAGCAGCTTAGTATGGCGGGACAATGAGCAGTTCTTC.

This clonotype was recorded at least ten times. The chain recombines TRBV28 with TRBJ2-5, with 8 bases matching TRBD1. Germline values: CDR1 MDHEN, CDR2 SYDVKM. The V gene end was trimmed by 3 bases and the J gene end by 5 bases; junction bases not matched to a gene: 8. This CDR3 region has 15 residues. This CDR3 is CASSLAGGYEETQYF. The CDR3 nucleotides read TGTGCCAGCAGTTTGGCAGGGGGCTATGAGGAGACCCAGTACTTC.

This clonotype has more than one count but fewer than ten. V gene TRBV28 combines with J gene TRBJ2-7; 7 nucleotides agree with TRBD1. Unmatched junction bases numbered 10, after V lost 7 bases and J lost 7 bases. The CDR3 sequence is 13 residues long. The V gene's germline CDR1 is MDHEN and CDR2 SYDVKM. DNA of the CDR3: TGTGCCAGCAAGGGGACAGCCCTAGGAGAGCAGTACTTC. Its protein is CASKGTALGEQYF.

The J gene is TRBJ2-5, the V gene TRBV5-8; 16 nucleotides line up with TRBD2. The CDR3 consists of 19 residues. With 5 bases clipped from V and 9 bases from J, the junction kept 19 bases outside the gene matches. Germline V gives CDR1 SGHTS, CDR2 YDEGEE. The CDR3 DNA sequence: TGTGCCAGCAGGAAATTGGGACTAGCGGGAGGGCCCGTGGAAGGGGCCCAGTACTTC. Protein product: CASRKLGLAGGPVEGAQYF.